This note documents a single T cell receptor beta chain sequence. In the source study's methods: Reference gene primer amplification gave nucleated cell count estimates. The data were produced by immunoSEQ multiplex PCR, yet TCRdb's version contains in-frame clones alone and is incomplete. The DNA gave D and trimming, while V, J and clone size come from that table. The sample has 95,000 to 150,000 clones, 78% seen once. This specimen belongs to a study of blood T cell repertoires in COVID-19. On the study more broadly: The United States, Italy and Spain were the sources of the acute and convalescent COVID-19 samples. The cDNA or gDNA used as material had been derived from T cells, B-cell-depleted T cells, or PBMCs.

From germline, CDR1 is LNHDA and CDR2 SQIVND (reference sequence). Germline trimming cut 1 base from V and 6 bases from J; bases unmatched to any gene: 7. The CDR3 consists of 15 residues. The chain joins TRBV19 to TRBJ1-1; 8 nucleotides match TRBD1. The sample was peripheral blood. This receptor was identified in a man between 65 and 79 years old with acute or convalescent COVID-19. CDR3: CASSIATNRGSEAFF. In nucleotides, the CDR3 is TGTGCCAGTAGTATAGCTACCAACAGGGGGTCTGAAGCTTTCTTT.